This T cell receptor (beta chain) is drawn from a study of beta chain features in type 1 diabetes. Overall study findings and caveats: Across patients, naive, central memory and Treg TCRB repertoires exhibited apparently greater similarity than was observed across healthy donors. In every one of the four CD4+ subsets, TCRB CDR3s were moderately but significantly shorter in Type 1 diabetes patients.

Of note for this clone: Its antigen is unknown.

Reverse transcribing all isolated RNA meant expressed TCRB transcripts were sequenced. Method: immunoSEQ multiplex PCR; TCRdb's copy keeps in-frame clones and lacks some. This table has a few hundred thousand clones, approximately 12% appearing once. There are 16 residues in the CDR3. V lost 3 bases, J lost 2 bases, and 7 bases stayed unmatched. Germline V gives CDR1 MDHEN, CDR2 SYDVKM. The rearrangement joins TRBV28 to TRBJ2-3; 8 bases match TRBD2. Input material: naive CD4+ T cells from blood. The origin of this receptor is a woman younger than 35 with type 1 diabetes. CDR3 sequence reads: CASSFPRTSLTDTQYF. For the CDR3, the DNA is TGTGCCAGCAGTTTCCCCCGGACTAGCCTCACAGATACGCAGTATTTT.